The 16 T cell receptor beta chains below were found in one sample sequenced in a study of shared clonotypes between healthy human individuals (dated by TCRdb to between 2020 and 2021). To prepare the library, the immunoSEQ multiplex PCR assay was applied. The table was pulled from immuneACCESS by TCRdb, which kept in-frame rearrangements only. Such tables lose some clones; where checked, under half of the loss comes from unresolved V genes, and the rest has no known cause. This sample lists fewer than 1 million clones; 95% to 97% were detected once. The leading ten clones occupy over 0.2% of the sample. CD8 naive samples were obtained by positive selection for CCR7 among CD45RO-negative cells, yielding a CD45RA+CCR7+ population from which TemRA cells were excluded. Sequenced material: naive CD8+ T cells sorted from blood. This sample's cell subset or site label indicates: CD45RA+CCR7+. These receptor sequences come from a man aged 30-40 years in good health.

The CDR3 sequence is CASSLQGTTDTQYF. In nucleotides, the CDR3 is TGTGCCAGCAGCCTCCAGGGGACCACAGATACGCAGTATTTT. This chain joins TRBV11-2 and TRBJ2-3; possibly TRBD1 for D (6 bases). The germline V gene encodes CDR1 SGHAT and CDR2 FQNNGV. Trimming left V 5 bases short and J 2 bases short, with 11 bases between. The CDR3 extends over 14 amino acids.

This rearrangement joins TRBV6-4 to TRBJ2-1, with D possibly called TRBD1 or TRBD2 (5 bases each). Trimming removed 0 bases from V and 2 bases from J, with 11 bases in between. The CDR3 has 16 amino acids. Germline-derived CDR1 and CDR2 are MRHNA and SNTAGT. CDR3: CASSDSGATPYNEQFF. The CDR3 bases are TGTGCCAGCAGTGACTCCGGGGCGACGCCCTACAATGAGCAGTTCTTC.

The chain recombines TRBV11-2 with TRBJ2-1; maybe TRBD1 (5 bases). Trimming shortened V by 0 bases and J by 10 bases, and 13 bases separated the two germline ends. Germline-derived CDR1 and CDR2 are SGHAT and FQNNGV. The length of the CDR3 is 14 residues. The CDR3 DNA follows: TGTGCCAGCAGCTTAGAGGGGCGTGGAAACGAGCAGTTCTTC. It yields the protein CASSLEGRGNEQFF.

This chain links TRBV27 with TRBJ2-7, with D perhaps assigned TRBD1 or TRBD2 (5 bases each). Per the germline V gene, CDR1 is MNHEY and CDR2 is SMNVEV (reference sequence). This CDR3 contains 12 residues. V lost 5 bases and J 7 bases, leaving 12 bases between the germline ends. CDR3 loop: CASSLLWGEQYF. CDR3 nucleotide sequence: TGTGCCAGCAGTCTCTTGTGGGGGGAGCAGTACTTC.

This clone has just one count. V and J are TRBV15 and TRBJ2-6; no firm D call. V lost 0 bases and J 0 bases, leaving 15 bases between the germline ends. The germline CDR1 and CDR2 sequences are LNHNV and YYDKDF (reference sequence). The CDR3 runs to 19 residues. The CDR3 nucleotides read TGTGCCACCAGCAGAGATCTAGGTACATCTAGCTCTGGGGCCAACGTCCTGACTTTC. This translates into CATSRDLGTSSSGANVLTF.

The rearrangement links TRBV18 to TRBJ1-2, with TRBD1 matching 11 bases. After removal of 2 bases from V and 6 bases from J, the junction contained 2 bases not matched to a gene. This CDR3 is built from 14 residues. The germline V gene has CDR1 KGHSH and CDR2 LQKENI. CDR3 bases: TGTGCCAGCTCACCAGGGGACAGGGGGAATGGCTACACCTTC. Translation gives CASSPGDRGNGYTF.

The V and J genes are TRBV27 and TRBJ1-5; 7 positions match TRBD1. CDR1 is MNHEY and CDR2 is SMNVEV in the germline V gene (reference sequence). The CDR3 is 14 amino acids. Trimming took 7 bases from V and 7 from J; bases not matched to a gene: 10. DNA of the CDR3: TGTGCCAGCACCTTAGTAGGGGGCTGGCAGCCCCAGCATTTT. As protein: CASTLVGGWQPQHF.

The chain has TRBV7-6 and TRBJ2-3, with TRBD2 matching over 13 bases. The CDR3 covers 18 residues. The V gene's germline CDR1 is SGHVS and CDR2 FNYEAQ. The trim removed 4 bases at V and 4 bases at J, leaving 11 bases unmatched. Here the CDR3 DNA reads TGTGCCAGCAGCTCCCCGACTAGCGGGAGGAGGGTGGCAGATACGCAGTATTTT. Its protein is CASSSPTSGRRVADTQYF.

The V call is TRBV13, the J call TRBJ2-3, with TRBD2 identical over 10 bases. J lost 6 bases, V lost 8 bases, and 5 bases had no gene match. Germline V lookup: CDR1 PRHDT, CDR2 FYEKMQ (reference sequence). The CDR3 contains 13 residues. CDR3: CASLLAGADTQYF. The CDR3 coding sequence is TGTGCCAGCCTTCTAGCGGGAGCTGATACGCAGTATTTT.

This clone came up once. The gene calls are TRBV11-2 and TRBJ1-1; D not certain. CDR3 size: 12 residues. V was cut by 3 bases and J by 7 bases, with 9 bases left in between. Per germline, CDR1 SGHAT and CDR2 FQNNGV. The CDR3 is CASSLRRFEAFF. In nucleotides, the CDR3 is TGTGCCAGCAGCTTGCGGAGGTTTGAAGCTTTCTTT.

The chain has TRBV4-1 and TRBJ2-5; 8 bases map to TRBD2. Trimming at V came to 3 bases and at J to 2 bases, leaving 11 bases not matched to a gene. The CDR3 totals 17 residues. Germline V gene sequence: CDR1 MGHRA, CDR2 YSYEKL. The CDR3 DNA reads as TGCGCCAGCAGCCAGGCCTTTTCAGCGGGGGAACAAGAGACCCAGTACTTC. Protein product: CASSQAFSAGEQETQYF.

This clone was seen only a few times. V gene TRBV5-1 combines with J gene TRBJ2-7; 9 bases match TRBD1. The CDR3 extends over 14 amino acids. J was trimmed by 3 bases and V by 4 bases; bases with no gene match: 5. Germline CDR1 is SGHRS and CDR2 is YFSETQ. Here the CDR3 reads CASSHGTGLYEQYF. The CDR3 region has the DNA TGCGCCAGCAGCCACGGGACAGGGCTCTACGAGCAGTACTTC.

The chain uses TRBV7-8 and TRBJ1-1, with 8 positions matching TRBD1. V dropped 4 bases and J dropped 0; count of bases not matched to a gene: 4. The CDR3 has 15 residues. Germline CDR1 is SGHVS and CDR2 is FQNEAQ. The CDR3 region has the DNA TGTGCCAGCAGCTCGGACAGGGATGTGAACACTGAAGCTTTCTTT. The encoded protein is CASSSDRDVNTEAFF.

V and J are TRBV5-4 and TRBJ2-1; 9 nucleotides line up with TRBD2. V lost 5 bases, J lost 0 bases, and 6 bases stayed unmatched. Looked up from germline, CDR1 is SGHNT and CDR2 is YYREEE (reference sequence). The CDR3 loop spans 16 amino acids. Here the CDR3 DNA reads TGTGCCAGCAGAATTAGCGGGAGTCCCTCCTACAATGAGCAGTTCTTC. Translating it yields CASRISGSPSYNEQFF.

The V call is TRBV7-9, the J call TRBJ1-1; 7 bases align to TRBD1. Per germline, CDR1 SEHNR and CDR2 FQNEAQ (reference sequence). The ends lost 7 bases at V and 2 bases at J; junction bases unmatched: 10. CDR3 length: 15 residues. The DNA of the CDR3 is TGTGCCAGCACCCCCGAGGGGGCCTACAACACTGAAGCTTTCTTT. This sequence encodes CASTPEGAYNTEAFF.

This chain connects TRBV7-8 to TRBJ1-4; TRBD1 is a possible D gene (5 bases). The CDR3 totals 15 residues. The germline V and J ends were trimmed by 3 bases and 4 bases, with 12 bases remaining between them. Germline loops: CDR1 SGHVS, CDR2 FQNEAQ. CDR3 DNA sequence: TGTGCCAGCAGCTTCTCCGGGACCGATAATGAAAAACTGTTTTTT. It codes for CASSFSGTDNEKLFF.